This TCR beta chain was obtained from a study of cytomegalovirus exposure and HLA in healthy donors. General observations from the study: Some public TCRs appeared in many individuals, while most sequences were rare.

Primers included in the PCR were 60 Vbeta and 13 Jbeta primers. The protocol was immunoSEQ multiplex PCR, while the TCRdb copy is restricted to in-frame clones and leaves out a portion. Of more than 150,000 clones listed, approximately 80% are singletons. This clone has just one count. As yet, its antigen is unknown. Germline CDR1 is SGDLS and CDR2 is YYNGEE. V shed 3 bases and J 3 bases; nucleotides not matched to a gene: 5. The CDR3 length is 14 residues. Sequencing used PBMCs. The clonotype was recovered from a boy aged 10-17 years in good health and CMV-seronegative. The chain uses TRBV9 and TRBJ1-1, with 7 bases that match TRBD1. The CDR3 coding sequence is TGTGCCAGCAGCGACGGACAGGCATACACTGAAGCTTTCTTT. Translated, it gives CASSDGQAYTEAFF.